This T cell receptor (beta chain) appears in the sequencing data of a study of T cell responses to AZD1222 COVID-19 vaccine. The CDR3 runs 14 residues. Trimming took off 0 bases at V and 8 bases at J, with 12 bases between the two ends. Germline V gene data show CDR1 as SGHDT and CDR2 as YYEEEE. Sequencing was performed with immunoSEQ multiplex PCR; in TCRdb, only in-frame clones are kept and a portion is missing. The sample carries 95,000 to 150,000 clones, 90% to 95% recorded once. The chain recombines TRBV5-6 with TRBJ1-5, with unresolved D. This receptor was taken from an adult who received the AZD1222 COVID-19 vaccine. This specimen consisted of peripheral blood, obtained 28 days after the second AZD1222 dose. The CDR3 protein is CASSLAGSQKPQHF. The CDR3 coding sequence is TGTGCCAGCAGCTTGGCTGGCTCTCAAAAGCCCCAGCATTTT.